The rows below give T cell receptor beta chains drawn from one sample of a study of long-term antiretroviral therapy in people with HIV. Only in-frame clones appear in the TCRdb table, and some are missing; sequencing was by immunoSEQ multiplex PCR. The sample shows about 35,000 clones, 80% to 90% of them seen only once. Here the sequenced sample was unsorted PBMCs, taken 2.2 years after starting antiretroviral therapy. These receptors came from a man between 18 and 35 years old with HIV. Each CDR3 is given with its conserved first and last residue. Fields, in order: J gene, clone size, V gene, D gene, CDR3 DNA, CDR3 protein. The D gene is left open where the match is weak. Clone sizes are given selectively: once, few, many, or a class where the clone is expanded.

TRBJ2-2 | NA | TRBV4-1 | TRBD2 | TGCGCCAGCAGCCAAGGGGCGGGGGGGCCAGTAGGCACCGGGGAGCTGTTTTTT | CASSQGAGGPVGTGELFF
TRBJ1-5 | few | TRBV7-9 | NA | TGTGCCAGCAGCTCCGGTAGTCAGCCCCAGCATTTT | CASSSGSQPQHF
TRBJ1-4 | NA | TRBV10-3 | TRBD1 | TGTGCCATCAGTGATACCCTGGGACAGGGAGACGAAAAACTGTTTTTT | CAISDTLGQGDEKLFF
TRBJ2-2 | NA | TRBV30 | NA | TGTGCCTGGAGTTTTGGACAGAACACCGGGGAGCTGTTTTTT | CAWSFGQNTGELFF
TRBJ2-2 | NA | TRBV15 | NA | TGTGCCACCAGCAGGGAAGGGGGACTGCTGCCCGGGGAGCTGTTTTTT | CATSREGGLLPGELFF
TRBJ2-3 | NA | TRBV6-5 | NA | TGTGCCAGCAGACTACAGGGAGGGCGGCCAGATACGCAGTATTTT | CASRLQGGRPDTQYF
TRBJ2-2 | NA | TRBV27 | NA | TGTGCCAGCAGTTTAAAGGGGATTAACACCGGGGAGCTGTTTTTT | CASSLKGINTGELFF
TRBJ1-1 | NA | TRBV14 | NA | TGTGCCAGCAGCCAATTGATAGGGGTGAACACTGAAGCTTTCTTT | CASSQLIGVNTEAFF
TRBJ1-1 | NA | TRBV7-9 | NA | TGTGCCAGCAGCTTGGGACATCCTTTCTTCTTT | CASSLGHPFFF
TRBJ1-1 | NA | TRBV19 | NA | TGTGCCAGTAGTATACCCTGGACGGACACTGAAGCTTTCTTT | CASSIPWTDTEAFF
TRBJ2-6 | NA | TRBV4-3 | NA | TGCGCCAGCAGCCAAGTTTGGAGCTCTGGGGCCAACGTCCTGACTTTC | CASSQVWSSGANVLTF
TRBJ2-3 | NA | TRBV5-4 | TRBD2 | TGTGCCAGCAGCTCAACTAGCGGGAGTACAGATACGCAGTATTTT | CASSSTSGSTDTQYF
TRBJ1-1 | NA | TRBV18 | NA | TGTGCCAGCTCACAGGGGCCGAACACTGAAGCTTTCTTT | CASSQGPNTEAFF
TRBJ2-3 | NA | TRBV2 | TRBD1 | TGTGCCACCCAGATTCGACAGGGGGTGGGAAGAGATACGCAGTATTTT | CATQIRQGVGRDTQYF
TRBJ2-2 | NA | TRBV5-1 | TRBD1 | TGCGCCAGCAGCTCGATGTACCCCGGAGAACAGGGGGCAAAGAACACCGGGGAGCTGTTTTTT | CASSSMYPGEQGAKNTGELFF
TRBJ2-1 | NA | TRBV13 | NA | TGTGCCAGCAGCTCCCCGACTGGGTCCTACAATGAGCAGTTCTTC | CASSSPTGSYNEQFF
TRBJ1-2 | once | TRBV5-4 | NA | TGTGCCAGCAGGTTCACAGGTGCTAACTATGGCTACACCTTC | CASRFTGANYGYTF
TRBJ1-2 | NA | TRBV5-6 | NA | TGTGCCAGCACGGGGTTTTCGGGTGGCTACACCTTC | CASTGFSGGYTF
TRBJ2-2 | NA | TRBV5-5 | NA | TGTGCCAGCAGCTTGCTCCCCCGGGATCGTGGGTCGTCCGGGGAGCTGTTTTTT | CASSLLPRDRGSSGELFF
TRBJ2-7 | NA | TRBV13 | TRBD2 | TGTGCCAGCAGCTTAGGGCCTAGCGGGGCCCACGAGCAGTACTTC | CASSLGPSGAHEQYF
TRBJ1-4 | once | TRBV13 | NA | TGTGCCAGCAGCTTAGGGCAGCCTAAGGGACTGTTTTTT | CASSLGQPKGLFF
TRBJ1-5 | NA | TRBV28 | NA | TGTGCCAGCGAGTATAGCAATCAGCCCCAGCATTTT | CASEYSNQPQHF
TRBJ2-3 | NA | TRBV10-2 | NA | TGCGCCAGCAGGGAGGCCGGAGATACGCAGTATTTT | CASREAGDTQYF
TRBJ2-1 | once | TRBV7-8 | NA | TGTGCCAGCAGCGCCACAGGGTCTCCTGAGCAGTTCTTC | CASSATGSPEQFF
TRBJ2-1 | NA | TRBV27 | TRBD2 | TGTGCCAGCAGTTTGGGAGCGGGGGCCTACAATGAGCAGTTCTTC | CASSLGAGAYNEQFF
TRBJ2-7 | NA | TRBV19 | NA | TGTGCCAGCACCGCGGGACAGTCGTCCTACGAGCAGTACTTC | CASTAGQSSYEQYF
TRBJ2-7 | NA | TRBV4-3 | NA | TGCGCCAGCAGCCCACACTCGGGACGGGCGGGTTACTACGAGCAGTACTTC | CASSPHSGRAGYYEQYF
TRBJ2-7 | NA | TRBV29-1 | NA | TGCAGCCTATTCCCAGGGGTCCCCTACGAGCAGTACTTC | CSLFPGVPYEQYF
TRBJ1-2 | NA | TRBV9 | NA | TGTGCCAGCAGCGTAGAAGACCACTATGGCTACACCTTC | CASSVEDHYGYTF
TRBJ2-3 | NA | TRBV5-1 | NA | TGCGCCAGCAGCTTATCGGCCGTCGGAACAGATACGCAGTATTTT | CASSLSAVGTDTQYF
TRBJ1-3 | NA | TRBV15 | NA | TGTGCCACCAGTCTGCGAAACACCATATATTTT | CATSLRNTIYF
TRBJ2-7 | NA | TRBV9 | TRBD2 | TGTGCCAGCAGCCCTAGCGGGGGGGACGCCTACGAGCAGTACTTC | CASSPSGGDAYEQYF
TRBJ1-2 | NA | TRBV10-3 | TRBD1 | TGTGCCATCAGTCGGACAGGGGGCTCAGCTAACTATGGCTACACCTTC | CAISRTGGSANYGYTF
TRBJ1-2 | NA | TRBV4-2 | NA | TGTGCCAGCAGCCCGACCGGGAGGTATGGCTACACCTTC | CASSPTGRYGYTF
TRBJ2-3 | once | TRBV30 | NA | TGTGCCTGGAGTGATATGAGGCGGGCTAGCACAGATACGCAGTATTTT | CAWSDMRRASTDTQYF
TRBJ2-7 | few | TRBV9 | NA | TGTGCCAGCAGCGTAGCCCTACAGGGCGGCGAGCAGTACTTC | CASSVALQGGEQYF
TRBJ2-4 | NA | TRBV28 | NA | TGTGCCAGCAGTCCACGACACCACATTCAGTACTTC | CASSPRHHIQYF
TRBJ2-1 | NA | TRBV5-1 | TRBD2 | TGCGCCAGCAGCATTAGTTGGTTAGCGGGAGTCGTCTACAATGAGCAGTTCTTC | CASSISWLAGVVYNEQFF
TRBJ1-5 | NA | TRBV6-1 | TRBD1 | TGTGCCAGCAGTGAATTCAGGGGGCCCAATCAGCCCCAGCATTTT | CASSEFRGPNQPQHF
TRBJ1-3 | once | TRBV2 | NA | TGTGCCAGCAGTGAAAGCAGGCTCTCTTTCACCATATATTTT | CASSESRLSFTIYF
TRBJ2-1 | once | TRBV7-3 | TRBD1 | TGTGCCAGCAGCTCAGGGGGTCTTGTTTACAATGAGCAGTTCTTC | CASSSGGLVYNEQFF
TRBJ1-5 | NA | TRBV10-3 | TRBD1 | TGTGCCATCAGTAGACAGGGGGATCAGCCCCAGCATTTT | CAISRQGDQPQHF
TRBJ1-2 | NA | TRBV7-2 | TRBD1 | TGTGCCAGCAGCGAAGGGACAGAGGGTGGCTACACCTTC | CASSEGTEGGYTF
TRBJ2-3 | NA | TRBV11-2 | NA | TGTGCCAGCAGCTTAGCCACAGGGACAGATACGCAGTATTTT | CASSLATGTDTQYF
TRBJ2-5 | NA | TRBV9 | NA | TGTGCCAGCAGCGTCAACGGGGATCGGGCAGAGACCCAGTACTTC | CASSVNGDRAETQYF
TRBJ1-2 | NA | TRBV28 | NA | TGTGCCAGCGATAACCGGGACGGTTATGGCTACACCTTC | CASDNRDGYGYTF
TRBJ2-5 | NA | TRBV4-1 | TRBD2 | TGCGCCAGGGGGGGGACTTTCCAAGAGACCCAGTACTTC | CARGGTFQETQYF
TRBJ2-7 | NA | TRBV29-1 | TRBD1 | TGCAGCGTTGAATTGAGTGGACAGGGGCACTACGAGCAGTACTTC | CSVELSGQGHYEQYF
TRBJ2-5 | NA | TRBV18 | NA | TGTGCCAGCTCACCACCAACTACCCCGGGGGAGACCCAGTACTTC | CASSPPTTPGETQYF
TRBJ2-7 | NA | TRBV18 | TRBD1 | TGTGCCAGCTCACCACGCGGACAGGGAACCTACGAGCAGTACTTC | CASSPRGQGTYEQYF
TRBJ2-7 | once | TRBV7-2 | NA | TGTGCCAGCAGCCCGACGGACAGCCTAGGATACGAGCAGTACTTC | CASSPTDSLGYEQYF
TRBJ2-7 | NA | TRBV6-5 | NA | TGTGCCAGCAGTTACTCGGGACCCTATTCCGGCGAGCAGTACTTC | CASSYSGPYSGEQYF
TRBJ2-1 | once | TRBV6-5 | NA | TGTGCCAGCAGTTACTCGATATCTGGGAATGAGCAGTTCTTC | CASSYSISGNEQFF
TRBJ2-5 | NA | TRBV7-3 | TRBD2 | TGTGCCAGCAGCCCACCCCCCCCGGGACTAGCGGGGGGAAACCAAGAGACCCAGTACTTC | CASSPPPPGLAGGNQETQYF
TRBJ1-6 | NA | TRBV4-1 | TRBD1 | TGCGCCAGCAGCCAAGAACGTACCGGACAGGGATCCAATTCACCCCTCCACTTT | CASSQERTGQGSNSPLHF
TRBJ1-2 | NA | TRBV11-2 | NA | TGTGCCAGCAGCTTAGACCCCCCGATCAACTATGGCTACACCTTC | CASSLDPPINYGYTF
TRBJ2-7 | NA | TRBV12-2 | NA | TGTGCAAGTCGCTTAATGAATGGTTTGGGGGGCGAATATTCCTACGAGCAGTACTTC | CASRLMNGLGGEYSYEQYF
TRBJ1-3 | few | TRBV28 | NA | TGTGCCAGCAGTTCCACGGACACCATATATTTT | CASSSTDTIYF
TRBJ1-3 | NA | TRBV6-1 | NA | TGTGCCACCTGGCTTGGTGGGGCTAGGAGAAACACCATATATTTT | CATWLGGARRNTIYF